Below, 28 T cell receptor beta chains from the same sample are listed, as sequenced in a study of blood T cell repertoires in COVID-19. Profiling relied on immunoSEQ multiplex PCR, and the TCRdb table lists in-frame clones only, not all of them. The repertoire holds 400,000 or so clones, with 90% as singletons. The specimen was PBMCs or T cells enriched from blood (not recorded which). The source of these receptors is a man between 18 and 29 years old who had recovered from COVID-19.

This rearrangement joins TRBV29-1 to TRBJ2-1; D might be TRBD1 (7 bases). In germline, CDR1 is SQVTM, CDR2 ANQGSEA. V was clipped by 4 bases and J by 6 bases, with 16 bases between them. This CDR3 has 14 amino acids. This CDR3 is CSVGRQGGFNEQFF. The CDR3 bases are TGCAGCGTTGGGCGCCAGGGGGGTTTCAATGAGCAGTTCTTC.

This clone appeared once. The chain recombines TRBV4-2 with TRBJ1-4; D is perhaps TRBD1 (6 bases). CDR1 is LGHNA, CDR2 YNFKEQ, per germline. The CDR3 extends over 15 amino acids. V was shortened by 0 bases and J by 7 bases, with 12 bases between the two germline ends. The CDR3 sequence is CASSQDLGQREKLFF. CDR3 DNA sequence: TGTGCCAGCAGCCAAGATCTAGGACAGCGTGAAAAACTGTTTTTT.

This rearrangement joins TRBV12-3 or TRBV12-4 to TRBJ2-1; D is perhaps TRBD2 (6 bases). V was pared by 1 base and J by 6 bases, with 7 bases between. The CDR3 has 13 amino acids. CDR3 DNA sequence: TGTGCCAGCAGTTTAGGCGGGATCAATGAGCAGTTCTTC. The encoded protein is CASSLGGINEQFF.

The chain combines TRBV27 with TRBJ1-2, with TRBD1 identical over 7 bases. The J segment lost 1 base and the V segment lost 6 bases, leaving 11 bases of the junction unmatched. From germline, CDR1 is MNHEY and CDR2 SMNVEV (reference sequence). The CDR3 contains 16 residues. CDR3 nucleotides: TGTGCCAGCAGCCCAACAGGGGACGGACATAACTATGGCTACACCTTC. It translates to CASSPTGDGHNYGYTF.

The chain joins TRBV7-9 to TRBJ1-2; TRBD1 might be the D (6 bases). Germline V CDR1 and CDR2: SEHNR, FQNEAQ (reference sequence). The CDR3 consists of 14 residues. Trimming stripped 4 bases from V and 2 bases from J, with 11 bases between. CDR3 nucleotide sequence: TGTGCCAGCAGCTCCACAGGGAACAACTATGGCTACACCTTC. Its protein product is CASSSTGNNYGYTF. The whole variable domain, remainder taken from reference TRBV7-9 and TRBJ1-2, is DTGVSQNPRHKITKRGQNVTFRCDPISEHNRLYWYRQTLGQGPEFLTYFQNEAQLEKSRLLSDRFSAERPKGSFSTLEIQRTEQGDSAMYLCASSSTGNNYGYTFGSGTRLTVV.

This clone was seen a few times. V and J are TRBV7-3 and TRBJ1-2; 7 bases line up with TRBD1. After removal of 5 bases from V and 7 bases from J, the junction contained 7 bases not matched to a gene. The CDR3 length is 13 residues. The germline V gene has CDR1 SGHTA and CDR2 FQGTGA. The CDR3 DNA reads as TGTGCCAGCAGCGCCTCAGGGGGTGGTGGCTACACCTTC. It is translated as CASSASGGGGYTF.

This clone was seen only once. The genes are TRBV4-1 and TRBJ2-7; 9 positions agree with TRBD1. This CDR3 has 17 amino acids. V trimming: 0 bases; J trimming: 2 bases; junction bases outside the gene matches: 8. Germline V gives CDR1 MGHRA, CDR2 YSYEKL. CDR3 protein: CASSQDKAGQGPYEQYF. The CDR3 nucleotides are TGCGCCAGCAGCCAAGATAAGGCGGGACAGGGTCCCTACGAGCAGTACTTC.

This clone has more than one count but fewer than ten. This chain joins TRBV5-6 and TRBJ1-6, with 8 bases fitting TRBD1. The trim removed 4 bases at V and 7 bases at J, leaving 10 bases unmatched. This CDR3 is 16 amino acids long. In germline, CDR1 is SGHDT, CDR2 YYEEEE. The CDR3 protein is CASSRQGLVKNSPLHF. The CDR3 nucleotides read TGTGCCAGCAGCCGACAGGGGTTAGTCAAGAATTCACCCCTCCACTTT.

The J gene is TRBJ2-2, the V gene TRBV19, with 11 bases identical to TRBD1. CDR1 and CDR2 from the germline V gene are LNHDA and SQIVND (reference sequence). This CDR3 has 15 amino acids. Germline trimming cut 7 bases from V and 7 bases from J; bases unmatched to any gene: 8. The CDR3, as DNA: TGTGCCAGTACTAAGGACAGGGGGCTTCGCGGGGAGCTGTTTTTT. It codes for CASTKDRGLRGELFF.

The chain carries TRBV18 and TRBJ1-3; 8 bases line up with TRBD1. Germline CDR1 and CDR2: KGHSH and LQKENI. Germline trimming cut 3 bases from V and 4 bases from J; bases unmatched to any gene: 8. The CDR3 has 16 residues. This chain's CDR3 is CASSPRPQGEGNTIYF. DNA of the CDR3: TGTGCCAGCTCACCCCGACCACAGGGGGAAGGAAACACCATATATTTT.

The chain recombines TRBV27 with TRBJ1-2; 7 bases map to TRBD1. This CDR3 contains 14 residues. Trimming at V came to 1 base and at J to 3 bases, leaving 2 bases not matched to a gene. Germline values: CDR1 MNHEY, CDR2 SMNVEV (reference sequence). The CDR3 loop is CASSLFGTDYGYTF. Written as DNA, the CDR3 is TGTGCCAGCAGTTTATTTGGGACAGACTATGGCTACACCTTC.

This clone was counted only a few times. The chain joins TRBV11-3 to TRBJ1-1, with 7 positions matching TRBD1. From germline, CDR1 is SGHNT and CDR2 YENEEA. CDR3 length equals 13 residues. With V trimmed by 7 bases and J by 3 bases, 5 bases remained unmatched. The CDR3 DNA follows: TGTGCCAGCAAAGGACAGGAGCACACTGAAGCTTTCTTT. This translates into CASKGQEHTEAFF.

The J gene is TRBJ1-4, the V gene TRBV6-5; D not resolved. Germline values: CDR1 MNHEY, CDR2 SVGAGI. V lost 2 bases and J 5 bases, leaving 6 bases between the germline ends. The length of the CDR3 is 13 residues. CDR3 bases: TGTGCCAGCAGTTACCAGCGCAATGAAAAACTGTTTTTT. The encoded protein is CASSYQRNEKLFF.

The chain employs TRBV27 and TRBJ2-4; TRBD2 is a possible D gene (6 bases). V lost 2 bases to trimming and J lost 7 bases, with 12 bases between them. Germline V gene lookup returns CDR1 MNHEY and CDR2 SMNVEV (reference sequence). CDR3 length equals 14 residues. The CDR3 sequence: CASSLGGTRNIQYF. The CDR3 DNA reads TGTGCCAGCAGTTTAGGAGGGACTCGGAACATTCAGTACTTC.

The chain is built from TRBV11-2 and TRBJ2-1, with TRBD2 as a possible D gene (5 bases). The CDR3 is 14 amino acids. Trimming shortened V by 6 bases and J by 5 bases, and 14 bases separated the two germline ends. CDR1 and CDR2 (germline): SGHAT, FQNNGV. Here the CDR3 reads CASRVSGGDNEQFF. CDR3 coding DNA: TGTGCCAGCAGGGTCAGCGGAGGCGACAATGAGCAGTTCTTC.

The chain recombines TRBV6-5 with TRBJ1-2; 7 bases are shared with TRBD1. Per germline, CDR1 MNHEY and CDR2 SVGAGI. Trimming took 7 bases from V and 4 from J; bases not matched to a gene: 12. The CDR3 spans 15 residues. The CDR3: CASTRSDRAPYGYTF. CDR3 bases: TGTGCCAGCACCCGCTCCGACAGGGCCCCCTATGGCTACACCTTC.

The chain employs TRBV27 and TRBJ2-3, with D possibly TRBD1 on 6 matching bases. Trimming took 5 bases from V and 1 from J, leaving 13 bases between them. Germline V gene lookup returns CDR1 MNHEY and CDR2 SMNVEV (reference sequence). The CDR3 is made up of 15 amino acids. The CDR3 bases are TGTGCCAGCAGTCCCCGGGACACTGGCACAGATACGCAGTATTTT. Its translation: CASSPRDTGTDTQYF.

This clone was counted only a few times. V gene TRBV27 combines with J gene TRBJ1-2; 7 nucleotides match TRBD1. The germline V gene has CDR1 MNHEY and CDR2 SMNVEV (reference sequence). This CDR3 has 13 amino acids. V lost 3 bases and J lost 5; bases outside the gene matches: 3. CDR3 region: CASSFDREYGYTF. The CDR3 bases are TGTGCCAGCAGTTTCGACAGGGAGTATGGCTACACCTTC.

This clone was seen a single time. This sequence joins TRBV7-9 and TRBJ1-5, with no clear D. The CDR3 sequence is 13 residues long. V was cut by 0 bases and J by 8 bases, with 8 bases left in between. Germline V gives CDR1 SEHNR, CDR2 FQNEAQ (reference sequence). Written as DNA, the CDR3 is TGTGCCAGCAGCTTAGCGGTTCAGGAGCCCCAGCATTTT. Its translation is CASSLAVQEPQHF. Drawing the rest from reference TRBV7-9 and TRBJ1-5, the complete variable domain is DTGVSQNPRHKITKRGQNVTFRCDPISEHNRLYWYRQTLGQGPEFLTYFQNEAQLEKSRLLSDRFSAERPKGSFSTLEIQRTEQGDSAMYLCASSLAVQEPQHFGDGTRLSIL.

The V and J genes are TRBV18 and TRBJ2-5, with 11 bases identical to TRBD2. CDR3 length equals 15 residues. Trimming took 8 bases from V and 4 from J; bases not matched to a gene: 9. Germline CDR1 is KGHSH and CDR2 is LQKENI. The CDR3 spells CASTETSGTGETQYF. CDR3 sequence (DNA): TGTGCCAGCACAGAGACTAGCGGGACGGGAGAGACCCAGTACTTC.

V is TRBV5-1 and J is TRBJ1-4, with no clear D. The CDR3 is 14 residues long. Germline V gene sequence: CDR1 SGHRS, CDR2 YFSETQ. V lost 0 bases and J 5 bases, leaving 8 bases between the germline ends. This CDR3 is CASSLGQRNEKLFF. CDR3 nucleotides: TGCGCCAGCAGCTTGGGACAAAGAAATGAAAAACTGTTTTTT.

The chain employs TRBV12-3 or TRBV12-4 and TRBJ2-7; D is possibly TRBD2 (6 bases). There are 13 residues in the CDR3. The germline V and J ends were trimmed by 5 bases and 11 bases, with 19 bases remaining between them. The CDR3 nucleotides are TGTGCCAGCAGTCAAGGGACTTCTAGAGTGGAGTACTTC. It codes for CASSQGTSRVEYF.

J is TRBJ2-3 and V is TRBV10-3, with 8 bases aligning to TRBD1. This CDR3 has 18 residues. CDR1 is ENHRY, CDR2 SYGVKD, per germline. The trim removed 4 bases at V and 5 bases at J, leaving 17 bases unmatched. The CDR3 region has the DNA TGTGCCATCAGTGGTCGGTCCGAGGACAGGGATTATAGAGATACGCAGTATTTT. Its translation: CAISGRSEDRDYRDTQYF.

V gene TRBV13 combines with J gene TRBJ1-3, with 9 bases aligning to TRBD1. Germline CDR1 is PRHDT and CDR2 is FYEKMQ (reference sequence). V was clipped by 0 bases and J by 2 bases; unmatched bases: 8. The CDR3 has 18 amino acids. The CDR3 loop is CASSLGHRDREPGNTIYF. CDR3 sequence (DNA): TGTGCCAGCAGCTTAGGTCACCGGGACAGGGAACCTGGAAACACCATATATTTT.

This chain uses TRBV19 with TRBJ1-2; D call uncertain. CDR1 is LNHDA, CDR2 SQIVND, per germline (reference sequence). The CDR3 runs to 15 residues. Trimming stripped 7 bases from V and 0 bases from J, with 15 bases between. DNA for the CDR3: TGTGCCAGTATCTCCGCGGGAGTTTCTAACTATGGCTACACCTTC. Its protein product is CASISAGVSNYGYTF.

The rearrangement joins TRBV27 to TRBJ2-7, with TRBD2 matching 9 bases. V was pared by 4 bases and J by 6 bases, with 4 bases of the junction left unmatched. The CDR3 is 13 residues long. The germline V gene has CDR1 MNHEY and CDR2 SMNVEV (reference sequence). This chain's CDR3 is CASSSGLAREQYF. The CDR3 DNA reads as TGTGCCAGCAGTTCGGGACTAGCTCGCGAGCAGTACTTC.

The chain recombines TRBV3-1 (or the pseudogene TRBV3-2) with TRBJ1-5; TRBD1 is a possible D gene (5 bases). Trimming took off 4 bases at V and 6 bases at J, with 13 bases between the two ends. Germline CDR1 reads LGHDT; CDR2 reads YNNKEL (reference sequence). This CDR3 region has 14 residues. The DNA for the CDR3 is TGTGCCAGCAGCCCCGGACGACAGACTCAGCCCCAGCATTTT. This sequence encodes CASSPGRQTQPQHF.

The chain joins TRBV28 to TRBJ1-1, with D uncertain. This CDR3 is 14 amino acids long. Germline V lookup: CDR1 MDHEN, CDR2 SYDVKM. Trimming took 0 bases from V and 1 from J, leaving 6 bases between them. The CDR3 nucleotides are TGTGCCAGCAGTTTATGGGCAGAGAACACTGAAGCTTTCTTT. Translated, it gives CASSLWAENTEAFF.